This TCR beta chain derives from a study of cytomegalovirus exposure and HLA in healthy donors. Points on this clone: Its antigen remains unidentified.

Whole-study findings and limits: CMV serostatus was the sole immune exposure data available.

Primers: 60 Vbeta forward and 13 Jbeta reverse. Sequenced by immunoSEQ multiplex PCR; TCRdb stores in-frame clones only, minus some. In the table there are 40,000 or so clones, around three fifths of which are singletons. The germline V gene encodes CDR1 MGHRA and CDR2 YSYEKL. Trimming at V came to 0 bases and at J to 0 bases, leaving 10 bases not matched to a gene. There are 19 residues in the CDR3. The sequence derives from a man aged 50 to 59 in good health and CMV-seropositive. This rearrangement joins TRBV4-1 to TRBJ2-2; TRBD1 matches 7 bases. Source material: PBMCs. CDR3: CASSQDPGQVTSNTGELFF. CDR3 in DNA: TGCGCCAGCAGCCAAGATCCAGGACAGGTAACGTCGAACACCGGGGAGCTGTTTTTT.